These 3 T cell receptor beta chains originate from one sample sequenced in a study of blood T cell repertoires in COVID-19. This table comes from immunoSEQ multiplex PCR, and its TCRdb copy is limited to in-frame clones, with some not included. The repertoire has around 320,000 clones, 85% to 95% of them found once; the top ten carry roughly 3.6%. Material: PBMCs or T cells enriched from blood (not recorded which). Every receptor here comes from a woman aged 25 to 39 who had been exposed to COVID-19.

This CDR3 is CATSRARTEAFF. CDR3 DNA sequence: TGTGCCACCAGCCGCGCTCGAACTGAAGCTTTCTTT. The chain carries TRBV15 and TRBJ1-1; D is unclear. The CDR3 runs to 12 residues. In germline, CDR1 is LNHNV, CDR2 YYDKDF (reference sequence). Trimming shortened V by 5 bases and J by 5 bases, and 9 bases separated the two germline ends.

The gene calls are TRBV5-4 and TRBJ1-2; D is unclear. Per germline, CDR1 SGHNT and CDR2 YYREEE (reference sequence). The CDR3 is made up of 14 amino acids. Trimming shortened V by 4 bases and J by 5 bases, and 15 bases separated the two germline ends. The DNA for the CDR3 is TGTGCCAGCAGCACTCCGATAGGAGAATATGGCTACACCTTC. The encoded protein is CASSTPIGEYGYTF.

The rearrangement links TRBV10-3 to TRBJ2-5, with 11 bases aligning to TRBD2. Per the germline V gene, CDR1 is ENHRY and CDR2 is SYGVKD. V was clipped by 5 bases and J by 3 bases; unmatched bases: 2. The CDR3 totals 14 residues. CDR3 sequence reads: CAISQLAGEETQYF. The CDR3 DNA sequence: TGTGCCATCAGTCAACTAGCGGGGGAAGAGACCCAGTACTTC.